This TCR beta chain was sequenced during a study of cytomegalovirus exposure and HLA in healthy donors. The study's findings and limits: Accurate prediction of HLA-A and HLA-B alleles (for most subjects) was reportedly achieved from TCR beta sequences. It was reportedly the case that the classifier diagnosed cytomegalovirus status with high specificity and sensitivity. With DRB1 most and HLA-C fewest, TCR association rates differed between HLA loci in a later analysis.

Comments on this clone: What it binds is not known.

The CDR3 has 16 amino acids. Germline CDR1 SEHNR, CDR2 FQNEAQ (reference sequence). V gave up 6 bases and J gave up 1 base, with 18 bases separating them. PCR employed 60 Vbeta and 13 Jbeta primers. Data came from immunoSEQ multiplex PCR; TCRdb stores just in-frame clones and leaves some out. The data contain some 150,000 clones, roughly four fifths of them seen just once; the ten biggest clones take up approximately 12%. V usage is TRBV7-9 and J usage is TRBJ1-1; D unresolved. The sequencing sample was made of PBMCs. This clonotype was obtained from a man between 45 and 60 years old in good health and CMV-seropositive. The CDR3 loop is CASSHFDWNQNTEAFF. CDR3 nucleotide sequence: TGTGCCAGCAGTCACTTCGACTGGAACCAGAACACTGAAGCTTTCTTT.